Described below is a single T cell receptor (beta chain) sequence and its context. The ends were cut back, 4 bases at V and 1 base at J, with 8 bases in the middle. From germline, CDR1 is SGHRS and CDR2 YFSETQ. The CDR3 spans 13 residues. These data originate in a study of cytomegalovirus exposure and HLA in healthy donors. 13 Jbeta primers and 60 Vbeta primers were used for the PCR. Only in-frame clones appear in the TCRdb table, and some are missing; sequencing was by immunoSEQ multiplex PCR. The top ten hold roughly 6.3% of the sample, which has some 50,000 clones, approximately 70% seen once. The chain combines TRBV5-1 with TRBJ1-1; weak D call: TRBD1 (5 bases). The sequenced sample consisted of PBMCs. The clonotype originates from a young man in good health and CMV-seronegative. The DNA for the CDR3 is TGCGCCAGCAGCGCCGACAGGAACACTGAAGCTTTCTTT. Translating gives CASSADRNTEAFF.